The clone carrying this T cell receptor beta chain has ten or more counts. Antigen unknown. The data were taken from a study of T-cell memory formation after mild COVID-19. Study details: TCR clusters showed largely donor specificity. General study results and limits: Researchers found some responding clones in pre-infection memory, a sign that cross-reactive memory joined. Researchers report contracting CD4+ clones mostly in CM and EM, with CD8+ clones in EMRA. The authors did not confirm SARS-CoV-2 specificity of second-wave clones peaking day 37.

TCRdb used MiXCR to reprocess the 5' RACE reads, holding one entry per CDR3 protein. Of around 300,000 distinct CDR3 sequences listed, roughly an eighth are singletons. Trimming removed 10 bases from V and 3 bases from J; junction bases left unmatched: 7. The CDR3 is made up of 14 amino acids. In germline, CDR1 is MRHNA, CDR2 SNTAGT. The TCR sequence derives from a man aged 18-30 years who had mild COVID-19 (a few samples of this study predate the infection). Cell type and time point are not known. This sequence joins TRBV6-4 and TRBJ2-3; 10 positions match TRBD2. Material: PBMCs or a T cell subset sorted from them (not recorded which). In DNA, the CDR3 is TGTGCCACTTCCAAGCGGGGGGGAACAGATACGCAGTATTTT. Translation: CATSKRGGTDTQYF.